These 2 T cell receptor beta chains share one sample of origin, sequenced in a study of blood T cell repertoires in COVID-19. Using immunoSEQ multiplex PCR, the repertoire was profiled, and TCRdb retains in-frame clones only, with some absent. Among about 250,000 clones listed, about 80% were seen once. The sequenced sample consisted of peripheral blood. The receptors originated from a man between 45 and 60 years old with active or convalescent COVID-19.

The chain joins TRBV28 to TRBJ2-7; tentatively, D is TRBD2 (7 bases). V lost 5 bases to trimming and J lost 2 bases, with 16 bases between them. The CDR3 length is 15 residues. The V gene's germline CDR1 is MDHEN and CDR2 SYDVKM. The CDR3: CASSAPRGATYEQYF. The CDR3 region has the DNA TGTGCCAGCAGTGCCCCTCGGGGGGCCACCTACGAGCAGTACTTC.

This clone appeared a single time. The chain is built from TRBV5-8 and TRBJ2-2, with D hard to call. V was pared by 4 bases and J by 5 bases, with 6 bases between. Germline values: CDR1 SGHTS, CDR2 YDEGEE. The length of the CDR3 is 12 residues. The CDR3 reads CASSGLTGELFF. The CDR3 bases are TGTGCCAGCAGCGGCCTGACCGGGGAGCTGTTTTTT. Full variable domain (rest looked up from reference TRBV5-8 and TRBJ2-2): EAGVTQSPTHLIKTRGQQATLRCSPISGHTSVYWYQQALGLGLQFLLWYDEGEERNRGNFPPRFSGRQFPNYSSELNVNALELEDSALYLCASSGLTGELFFGEGSRLTVL.